Listed below are T cell receptor beta chains from one sample, sequenced in a study of graft-versus-host responses after intestinal transplantation. Some clones are missing from TCRdb's copy, which holds only in-frame ones; the method was immunoSEQ multiplex PCR. Of 77,000 or so clones in the sample, about 92% are singletons; the top ten hold roughly 0.72%. The sample was PBMCs, taken 98 days after intestinal transplantation. These receptors came from a human patient who received an intestinal transplant, so some T cells may come from the graft donor. Both conserved end residues are part of each CDR3. Each record gives: clone size, J gene, V gene, D gene, CDR3 DNA, CDR3 protein. The D gene is left open where the match is weak. Some rows mark clone size as missing; the rest say once, few, many or name a class of expanded clone.

>.|TRBJ2-1|TRBV27|.
TGTGCCAGCAGTCCGGGTGGAAGCGGGTACAATGAGCAGTTCTTC
CASSPGGSGYNEQFF
>few|TRBJ1-2|TRBV6-6|.
TGTGCCAGCAGTTACTCGGGCAGAGAAGGAGGCTACACCTTC
CASSYSGREGGYTF
>.|TRBJ2-5|TRBV6-5|TRBD2
TGTGCCAGCAGTTGGGGGACCGGGGGGAAAGAGACCCAGTACTTC
CASSWGTGGKETQYF
>.|TRBJ2-7|TRBV30|TRBD1
TGTGCCTGGGACCGGGACAGGAACTACGAGCAGTACTTC
CAWDRDRNYEQYF
>.|TRBJ2-7|TRBV7-2|TRBD2
TGTGCCAGCAGCTTAAGGTGGGAGGGCCGGGACGAGCAGTACTTC
CASSLRWEGRDEQYF
>.|TRBJ2-1|TRBV5-1|.
TGCGCCAGCAGCTTGGCGGCGGGGGCCAGGGATGAGCAGTTCTTC
CASSLAAGARDEQFF
>once|TRBJ1-1|TRBV28|.
TGTGCCAGCAGTTTATGGACATCTCCGGGGGACACTGAAGCTTTCTTT
CASSLWTSPGDTEAFF
>.|TRBJ2-7|TRBV9|.
TGTGCCAGCAGCGGGGGACTCCACTACGAGCAGTACTTC
CASSGGLHYEQYF
>.|TRBJ2-1|TRBV4-1|.
TGCGCCAGCAGCCGTATGGATGAGCAGTTCTTC
CASSRMDEQFF
>.|TRBJ2-1|TRBV5-1|TRBD1
TGCGCCAGCAACCCCGGGACAGGGGCGCTCAATGAGCAGTTCTTC
CASNPGTGALNEQFF
>.|TRBJ1-2|TRBV15|TRBD1
TGTGCCATTCCGACAGGGGGGGTCTATGGCTACACCTTC
CAIPTGGVYGYTF
>.|TRBJ2-3|TRBV7-3|.
TGTGCCAGCAGCTTAGGTATCTCAAATACGCAGTATTTT
CASSLGISNTQYF
>.|TRBJ1-2|TRBV6-5|.
TGTGCCAGCAGTTACACGGGGCCCTATGGCTACACCTTC
CASSYTGPYGYTF
>.|TRBJ2-1|TRBV27|TRBD1
TGTGCCAGCAGTAGACGGGACAGGTCCTACAATGAGCAGTTCTTC
CASSRRDRSYNEQFF
>.|TRBJ2-1|TRBV27|TRBD1
TGTGCCAGCAGTTACAGGGGAAGCTCCTACAATGAGCAGTTCTTC
CASSYRGSSYNEQFF
>.|TRBJ1-2|TRBV4-1|.
TGCGCCAGCAGCCAACCCATTGGGAGCTATGGCTACACCTTC
CASSQPIGSYGYTF